The T cell receptor beta chain under discussion was sequenced for a study of T cell changes during pregnancy in multiple sclerosis. Libraries were prepared by immunoSEQ multiplex PCR; TCRdb keeps only in-frame clonotypes and omits some of them. The sample lists 40,000 to 55,000 clones; about 88% were seen once. CDR3 length: 16 residues. Germline loops: CDR1 MNHNS, CDR2 SASEGT. The V segment lost 4 bases and the J segment 6 bases; nucleotides outside the gene matches: 10. This material consisted of CD4+ T cells from peripheral blood mononuclear cells, taken after pregnancy. The receptor was derived from a female donor with multiple sclerosis, enrolled in a pregnancy study. V is TRBV6-1 and J is TRBJ2-1; 9 bases match TRBD1. CDR3 DNA sequence: TGTGCCAGCAGTGTCCTCCGGGACAGGGATGGCAATGAGCAGTTCTTC. Its translation: CASSVLRDRDGNEQFF.